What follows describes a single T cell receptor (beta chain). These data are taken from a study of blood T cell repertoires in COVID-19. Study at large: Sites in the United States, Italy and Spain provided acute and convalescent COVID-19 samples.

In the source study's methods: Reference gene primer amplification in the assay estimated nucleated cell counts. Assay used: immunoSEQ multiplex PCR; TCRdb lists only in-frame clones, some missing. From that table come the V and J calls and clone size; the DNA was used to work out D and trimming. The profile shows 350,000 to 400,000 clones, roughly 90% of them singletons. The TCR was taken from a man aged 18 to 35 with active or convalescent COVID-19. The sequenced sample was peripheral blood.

The DNA of the CDR3 is TGTGCCAGTAGTAAAACCGGCGAGGGTGGAAAACTGTTTTTT. Protein: CASSKTGEGGKLFF. V usage is TRBV19 and J usage is TRBJ1-4; D gene ambiguous. Germline CDR1 and CDR2: LNHDA and SQIVND (reference sequence). CDR3 length: 14 residues. V gave up 4 bases and J gave up 10 bases, with 16 bases separating them.